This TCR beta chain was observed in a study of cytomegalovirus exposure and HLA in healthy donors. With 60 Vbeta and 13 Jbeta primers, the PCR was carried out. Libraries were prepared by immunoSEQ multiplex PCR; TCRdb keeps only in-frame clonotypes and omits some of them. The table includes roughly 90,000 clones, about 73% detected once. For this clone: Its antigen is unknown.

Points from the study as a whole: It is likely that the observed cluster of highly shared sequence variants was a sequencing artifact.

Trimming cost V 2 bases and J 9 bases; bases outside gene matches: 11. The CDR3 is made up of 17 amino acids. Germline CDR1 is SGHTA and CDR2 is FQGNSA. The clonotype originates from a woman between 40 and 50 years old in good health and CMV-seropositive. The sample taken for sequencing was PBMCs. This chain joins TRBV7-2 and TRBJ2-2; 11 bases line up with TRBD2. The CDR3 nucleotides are TGTGCCAGCAGCTTAAGCCTAGCGGGAGGCTTGAGACGGGAGCTGTTTTTT. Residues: CASSLSLAGGLRRELFF.